The 17 T cell receptor beta chains below all came from one sample that was sequenced in a study of identical twins. TCRdb re-called the 5' RACE reads with MiXCR, one entry per CDR3 protein. The repertoire holds 400,000 to 550,000 distinct CDR3 sequences, with approximately 22% as singletons. This sample was also put to use in a study of T cells expressing NK-cell markers.

The specimen sequenced was CD4+ T cells sorted from blood. The source of these receptors is a woman between 18 and 29 years old in good health.

The J gene is TRBJ2-1, the V gene TRBV20-1, with 7 bases identical to TRBD2. Germline trimming cut 0 bases from V and 8 bases from J; bases unmatched to any gene: 10. Germline values: CDR1 DFQATT, CDR2 SNEGSKA (reference sequence). The CDR3 covers 15 residues. The CDR3 is CSARDSGRPYYEQFF. The DNA of the CDR3 is TGCAGTGCTAGAGATTCCGGGAGGCCATACTATGAGCAGTTCTTC.

The chain uses TRBV6-2 or TRBV6-3 and TRBJ2-7; 9 bases fit TRBD2. V shed 3 bases and J 2 bases; nucleotides not matched to a gene: 14. Germline V lookup: CDR1 MNHEY, CDR2 SVGEGT. This CDR3 contains 18 residues. CDR3 DNA sequence: TGTGCCAGCAGTTATCCGAGGCGTAGCGGGAGCCCAACCTACGAGCAGTACTTC. It codes for CASSYPRRSGSPTYEQYF.

V gene TRBV20-1 combines with J gene TRBJ2-7, with TRBD1 matching 9 bases. V dropped 6 bases and J dropped 4; count of bases not matched to a gene: 1. Germline assignment: CDR1 DFQATT and CDR2 SNEGSKA (reference sequence). This CDR3 spans 11 amino acids. CDR3 region: CSAGQGYEQYF. The CDR3 DNA is TGCAGTGCGGGACAGGGATACGAGCAGTACTTC.

J is TRBJ2-5 and V is TRBV12-3 or TRBV12-4, with TRBD2 matching 9 bases. The CDR3 loop spans 15 amino acids. V was clipped by 5 bases and J by 6 bases; unmatched bases: 10. CDR3 residues: CASSPTGGGAKTQYF. CDR3 in DNA: TGTGCCAGCAGTCCGACTGGCGGGGGGGCAAAGACCCAGTACTTC.

This clonotype came up a few times. The chain is built from TRBV5-1 and TRBJ2-7, with 7 bases identical to TRBD1. The CDR3 runs 16 residues. Germline CDR1 and CDR2: SGHRS and YFSETQ. The V segment lost 0 bases and the J segment 2 bases; nucleotides outside the gene matches: 8. The CDR3 loop is CASSLGLQGSTYEQYF. In DNA, the CDR3 is TGCGCCAGCAGCTTGGGTTTACAGGGGTCCACCTACGAGCAGTACTTC.

The chain has TRBV6-2 or TRBV6-3 and TRBJ2-2; 7 bases map to TRBD1. The J segment lost 1 base and the V segment lost 1 base, leaving 3 bases of the junction unmatched. Per the germline V gene, CDR1 is MNHEY and CDR2 is SVGEGT. The CDR3 length is 16 residues. CDR3 DNA: TGTGCCAGCAGTTACTTTAGGACAGGGAACACCGGGGAGCTGTTTTTT. Translating gives CASSYFRTGNTGELFF.

At least ten counts were recorded for this clonotype. The chain links TRBV20-1 to TRBJ2-3; a possible D gene is TRBD2 (5 bases). This CDR3 contains 11 residues. V lost 6 bases to trimming and J lost 5 bases, with 9 bases between them. Looked up from germline, CDR1 is DFQATT and CDR2 is SNEGSKA (reference sequence). This CDR3 reads CSASREDTQYF. As DNA, the CDR3 is TGCAGTGCCTCGAGGGAAGATACGCAGTATTTT.

The chain is built from TRBV12-3 or TRBV12-4 and TRBJ1-6; no clear D gene. V lost 3 bases, J lost 9 bases, and 15 bases lay in between. The CDR3 is 15 residues long. CDR3 nucleotide sequence: TGTGCCAGCAGTTTCCTGGCTTACCGAGGTTCACCCCTCCACTTT. It translates to CASSFLAYRGSPLHF.

The rearrangement joins TRBV6-5 to TRBJ2-3; D not certain. The CDR3 has 15 amino acids. Trimming shortened V by 4 bases and J by 4 bases, and 15 bases separated the two germline ends. Germline V lookup: CDR1 MNHEY, CDR2 SVGAGI. The CDR3 coding sequence is TGTGCCAGCAGTTCCTACAGAGAGGAATCAGATACGCAGTATTTT. The encoded protein is CASSSYREESDTQYF.

This clonotype was counted between two and nine times. The chain uses TRBV4-3 and TRBJ2-3, with D tentatively TRBD2 (6 bases). The V and J ends lost 0 bases and 2 bases respectively, with 21 bases between them. The CDR3 length is 19 residues. Germline V gives CDR1 LGHNA, CDR2 YSLEER. CDR3 sequence (DNA): TGCGCCAGCAGCCAAGATGTGGGACTGGGGGGTCTCCTCACAGATACGCAGTATTTT. As protein: CASSQDVGLGGLLTDTQYF.

This clonotype was detected only a few times. The gene calls are TRBV6-5 and TRBJ1-4; no clear D gene. V gave up 2 bases and J gave up 8 bases, with 12 bases separating them. The CDR3 length is 14 residues. Per the germline V gene, CDR1 is MNHEY and CDR2 is SVGAGI. The CDR3 nucleotides read TGTGCCAGCAGTTACGCCCTAGGCACCGAAAAACTGTTTTTT. Its protein is CASSYALGTEKLFF.

CDR3 sequence reads: CASSPNIGQYF. CDR3 in DNA: TGTGCCAGCAGCCCAAACATCGGGCAGTACTTC. V usage is TRBV7-9 and J usage is TRBJ2-7; D not certain. CDR3 length equals 11 residues. The V end lost 5 bases, the J end lost 9 bases, and 11 bases lay between the germline ends. The germline CDR1 and CDR2 sequences are SEHNR and FQNEAQ (reference sequence). Full variable domain (rest looked up from reference TRBV7-9 and TRBJ2-7): DTGVSQNPRHKITKRGQNVTFRCDPISEHNRLYWYRQTLGQGPEFLTYFQNEAQLEKSRLLSDRFSAERPKGSFSTLEIQRTEQGDSAMYLCASSPNIGQYFGPGTRLTVT.

The table lists this clonotype with a few counts. This chain connects TRBV12-5 to TRBJ1-1; D is ambiguous. V was shortened by 0 bases and J by 14 bases, with 13 bases between the two germline ends. The CDR3 is 12 residues long. Germline-derived CDR1 and CDR2 are LGHNT and FRNRAP. The CDR3, as DNA: TGTGCTAGTGGTTTGGTACGAAAACCACTCTTCTTT. It encodes CASGLVRKPLFF.

This clonotype was observed at least ten times. The genes are TRBV12-3 or TRBV12-4 and TRBJ2-1, with D perhaps TRBD2 (5 bases). Trimming removed 1 base at V and 6 bases at J, with 7 bases between. The CDR3 is made up of 13 amino acids. CDR3 nucleotides: TGTGCCAGCAGTTTAGTCGGGGTCAATGAGCAGTTCTTC. Its protein is CASSLVGVNEQFF.

The V call is TRBV5-6, the J call TRBJ1-4, with D unresolved. The CDR3 runs to 13 residues. The germline gives CDR1 SGHDT, CDR2 YYEEEE. Trimming pared 4 bases from V and 8 bases from J, leaving 12 bases between. The CDR3 DNA reads as TGTGCCAGCAGCCCTGACCCGTTCGAAAAACTGTTTTTT. This sequence encodes CASSPDPFEKLFF. The full variable domain, in which reference TRBV5-6 and TRBJ1-4 provide the parts outside the CDR3, is DAGVTQSPTHLIKTRGQQVTLRCSPKSGHDTVSWYQQALGQGPQFIFQYYEEEERQRGNFPDRFSGHQFPNYSSELNVNALLLGDSALYLCASSPDPFEKLFFGSGTQLSVL.

The chain employs TRBV7-7 and TRBJ2-3; no firm D call. The germline V and J ends were trimmed by 1 base and 3 bases, with 8 bases remaining between them. The CDR3 has 14 residues. The germline V gene encodes CDR1 SSHAT and CDR2 FNYEAQ (reference sequence). CDR3 sequence (DNA): TGTGCCAGCAGCTTAGGATCTGTAACAGATACGCAGTATTTT. Its translation is CASSLGSVTDTQYF.

J is TRBJ2-2 and V is TRBV4-3; TRBD2 matches at 8 bases. Looked up from germline, CDR1 is LGHNA and CDR2 is YSLEER. V dropped 4 bases and J dropped 8; count of bases not matched to a gene: 18. The CDR3 runs 18 residues. The CDR3: CASSLRIEGGTRKGELFF. In nucleotides, the CDR3 is TGCGCCAGCAGCCTACGGATAGAAGGGGGGACTAGAAAGGGGGAGCTGTTTTTT.